The rows below give T cell receptor beta chains drawn from one sample of a study of technical replicates of blood from a handful of donors. Assay: immunoSEQ multiplex PCR; the TCRdb copy retains only in-frame clones and omits some. The table records 76,000 or so clones, 80% to 90% of them present only once. Specimen: PBMCs. All receptors derive from a human donor in good health. Some clones in this sample may be carry-over from other donors' samples. Both conserved end residues are part of each CDR3. A D gene is named only where the DNA matches it firmly. Clone size appears in some rows only: once, few, many, or a class for an expanded clone.

>TRBV27|.|TRBJ2-7|.
TGTGCCAGCAGTCCTCCTTCCTCCTACGAGCAGTACTTC
CASSPPSSYEQYF
>TRBV5-1|.|TRBJ2-7|TRBD1
TGCGCCAGCTCCCCGGGACAGGGATACAACGAGCAGTACTTC
CASSPGQGYNEQYF
>TRBV7-2|.|TRBJ1-3|.
TGTGCCAGCAGCTTACAACAGGGTTCTGGAAACACCATATATTTT
CASSLQQGSGNTIYF
>TRBV27|.|TRBJ1-5|TRBD1
TGTGCCAGCAGTTTAGCCGGACAGGGCAGCCAGCCCCAGCATTTT
CASSLAGQGSQPQHF
>TRBV27|.|TRBJ2-2|TRBD2
TGTGCCAGCAGTATCCGGACTAGCGGGCGTACGAGCATCACCGGGGAGCTGTTTTTT
CASSIRTSGRTSITGELFF
>TRBV7-9|.|TRBJ2-7|.
TGTGCCAGCAGCCGATTCGAGTGGGAGCAGTACTTC
CASSRFEWEQYF
>TRBV5-1|once|TRBJ1-2|TRBD1
TGCGCCAGCAAACCAGACAGGGCCCCGGGATATGGCTACACCTTC
CASKPDRAPGYGYTF
>TRBV5-1|.|TRBJ2-3|.
TGCGCCAGCAGCCCGGAGGGGGCGGGTAGTGGAGATACGCAGTATTTT
CASSPEGAGSGDTQYF
>TRBV29-1|.|TRBJ1-2|.
TGCAGCGTTGACAGGGAGGATCATGGCTACACCTTC
CSVDREDHGYTF
>TRBV13|.|TRBJ1-2|TRBD1
TGTGCCAGCAGCTTCTCCCGGGGGACAGTGTATGGCTACACCTTC
CASSFSRGTVYGYTF
>TRBV11-2|once|TRBJ1-2|.
TGTGCCAGCAGCTTAGCTGGACAGCCATCTGGCTACACCTTC
CASSLAGQPSGYTF
>TRBV19|.|TRBJ2-1|.
TGTGCCAGTAGTATCAGGGGCTTTGATAGGAATGAGCAGTTCTTC
CASSIRGFDRNEQFF
>TRBV15|.|TRBJ2-3|TRBD1
TGTGCCACCAGTTCGACAGGGCTCGCAGATACGCAGTATTTT
CATSSTGLADTQYF
>TRBV7-3|.|TRBJ2-1|TRBD1
TGTGCCAGCAGCACCGCCCGACAGGGATCCCACAATGAGCAGTTCTTC
CASSTARQGSHNEQFF
>TRBV2|.|TRBJ2-5|TRBD1
TGTGCCAGCAGAGGGCAGGGGGCAGCCCAAGAGACCCAGTACTTC
CASRGQGAAQETQYF
>TRBV10-3|once|TRBJ2-3|TRBD2
TGTGCCATCAGAATACTAGCGGGGCTGGCAGATACGCAGTATTTT
CAIRILAGLADTQYF
>TRBV5-4|.|TRBJ2-7|TRBD1
TGTGCCAGCAGCTTGGGTGGGACAGGACACTACTACGAGCAGTACTTC
CASSLGGTGHYYEQYF
>TRBV5-1|.|TRBJ2-7|.
TGCGCCAGCAGCTTGGCTGGACAGATATACGAGCAGTACTTC
CASSLAGQIYEQYF
>TRBV30|once|TRBJ1-3|.
TGTGCCTGGAGTGTAAGGCGGGGGATTGGAAACACCATATATTTT
CAWSVRRGIGNTIYF
>TRBV7-2|.|TRBJ2-1|TRBD2
TGTGCCAGCAGCGGAAGTGGACTAGCGGGACGTGAGCAGTTCTTC
CASSGSGLAGREQFF
>TRBV11-2|.|TRBJ2-3|TRBD1
TGTGCCAGCAGCTCACCAGGACAGGGGGGGGTGATGAATACGCAGTATTTT
CASSSPGQGGVMNTQYF
>TRBV7-9|.|TRBJ2-1|.
TGTGCCAGCAGCCCCACGGAGGGAGTCGCCTACAATGAGCAGTTCTTC
CASSPTEGVAYNEQFF